The 20 T cell receptor beta chains presented below share a single source sample, sequenced in a study of cytomegalovirus exposure and HLA in healthy donors. PCR primers comprised 60 Vbeta and 13 Jbeta primers. Only in-frame clones appear in the TCRdb table, and some are missing; sequencing was by immunoSEQ multiplex PCR. Here the sample spans some 54,000 clones, over 75% being singletons. The sequencing input was PBMCs. Receptors were obtained from a male donor in good health and CMV-seronegative.

In nucleotides, the CDR3 is TGTGCCAGCTCACCACGCTCTGTCCTATCAACTAATGAAAAACTGTTTTTT. It is translated as CASSPRSVLSTNEKLFF. The chain links TRBV18 to TRBJ1-4; D call uncertain. CDR1 is KGHSH and CDR2 is LQKENI in the germline V gene. The CDR3 has 17 amino acids. V lost 1 base to trimming and J lost 0 bases, with 12 bases between them.

V and J are TRBV2 and TRBJ1-6; D is perhaps TRBD1 (6 bases). There are 13 residues in the CDR3. Germline V gives CDR1 SNHLY, CDR2 FYNNEI. The V end lost 6 bases, the J end lost 5 bases, and 8 bases lay between the germline ends. As DNA, the CDR3 is TGTGCCAGCAGGGACAGAAATAATTCACCCCTCCACTTT. Its translation is CASRDRNNSPLHF.

The chain links TRBV4-3 to TRBJ1-2; D may be TRBD1 (5 bases). The CDR3 runs to 14 residues. The germline gives CDR1 LGHNA, CDR2 YSLEER. The V and J ends lost 0 bases and 8 bases respectively, with 13 bases between them. The CDR3 loop reads CASSQDRGADGYTF. DNA for the CDR3: TGCGCCAGCAGCCAAGATCGCGGGGCGGACGGCTACACCTTC.

This clone was seen once. The chain uses TRBV7-2 and TRBJ1-3; D is ambiguous. CDR1 and CDR2 (germline): SGHTA, FQGNSA. V gave up 2 bases and J gave up 11 bases, with 13 bases separating them. This CDR3 region has 13 residues. DNA of the CDR3: TGTGCCAGCAGCTTAAATCCAGGAGGCCCCATATATTTT. Translated, it gives CASSLNPGGPIYF.

The rearrangement links TRBV4-3 to TRBJ2-7, with 8 bases lining up with TRBD1. Looked up from germline, CDR1 is LGHNA and CDR2 is YSLEER. CDR3 size: 15 residues. Trimming cost V 0 bases and J 3 bases; bases outside gene matches: 4. The CDR3 DNA sequence: TGCGCCAGCAGCCAAGAACCAGGGGGCTTCTACGAGCAGTACTTC. Its protein is CASSQEPGGFYEQYF.

CDR3 loop: CASSLGAGTNTEAFF. The CDR3, as DNA: TGTGCCAGCAGCTTAGGGGCAGGGACTAACACTGAAGCTTTCTTT. The chain couples TRBV7-8 to TRBJ1-1; perhaps TRBD1 as D (5 bases). The ends were cut back, 1 base at V and 2 bases at J, with 11 bases in the middle. The CDR3 has 15 amino acids. Germline V gene data show CDR1 as SGHVS and CDR2 as FQNEAQ.

This clone turned up a few times. This sequence joins TRBV9 and TRBJ1-2, with D perhaps TRBD1 (5 bases). This CDR3 is built from 14 residues. V was shortened by 0 bases and J by 2 bases, with 8 bases between the two germline ends. Germline CDR1 reads SGDLS; CDR2 reads YYNGEE. In DNA, the CDR3 is TGTGCCAGCAGCGTAGGGGGGAGGAACTATGGCTACACCTTC. This translates into CASSVGGRNYGYTF.

V gene TRBV9 combines with J gene TRBJ2-3; TRBD2 is a possible D gene (6 bases). The CDR3 consists of 17 residues. From germline, CDR1 is SGDLS and CDR2 YYNGEE. V dropped 3 bases and J dropped 4 bases, with 21 bases sitting between them. Written as DNA, the CDR3 is TGTGCCAGCAGCGATATAATGCGGGACTCTTTTCCAGATACGCAGTATTTT. Its translation: CASSDIMRDSFPDTQYF.

This chain uses TRBV7-2 with TRBJ2-2, with 8 positions matching TRBD1. The V and J ends lost 2 bases and 4 bases, in that order; junction bases with no gene match: 9. This CDR3 contains 17 residues. Germline CDR1 and CDR2: SGHTA and FQGNSA. In DNA form, the CDR3 reads TGTGCCAGCAGCTTAACCCCGGACAGGGTCCGCACCGGGGAGCTGTTTTTT. Protein: CASSLTPDRVRTGELFF.

The rearrangement links TRBV5-5 to TRBJ2-1, with D perhaps TRBD1 (5 bases). V lost 0 bases and J lost 3, with 13 bases in between. The CDR3 length is 16 residues. Germline V gene sequence: CDR1 SGHKS, CDR2 YYEKEE (reference sequence). The CDR3 reads CASSLGQSARYNEQFF. In DNA form, the CDR3 reads TGTGCCAGCAGCTTGGGACAGTCAGCCCGCTACAATGAGCAGTTCTTC.

This clone was counted between two and nine times. V gene TRBV9 combines with J gene TRBJ2-7, with D uncertain. The germline V gene encodes CDR1 SGDLS and CDR2 YYNGEE. The ends were cut back, 1 base at V and 0 bases at J, with 11 bases in the middle. This CDR3 is built from 15 residues. The CDR3, as DNA: TGTGCCAGCAGCGTAAGTCCCGCCAGCTCCTACGAGCAGTACTTC. It specifies CASSVSPASSYEQYF.

V is TRBV7-8 and J is TRBJ1-5; tentatively, D is TRBD1 (5 bases). Germline V lookup: CDR1 SGHVS, CDR2 FQNEAQ. The CDR3 length is 16 residues. Trimming took off 1 base at V and 3 bases at J, with 13 bases between the two ends. The CDR3 DNA is TGTGCCAGCAGCTTAGGGGCGGGGCAATCCAATCAGCCCCAGCATTTT. Translating it yields CASSLGAGQSNQPQHF.

The chain joins TRBV27 to TRBJ1-1; 8 bases are shared with TRBD1. CDR1 and CDR2 (germline): MNHEY, SMNVEV (reference sequence). The V and J ends lost 6 bases and 5 bases, in that order; junction bases with no gene match: 5. The CDR3 runs to 13 residues. This CDR3 reads CASRGQGETEAFF. CDR3 in DNA: TGTGCCAGCAGAGGACAGGGAGAAACTGAAGCTTTCTTT.

The chain uses TRBV7-9 and TRBJ1-3, with 8 positions matching TRBD1. Trimming cost V 5 bases and J 0 bases; bases outside gene matches: 12. Germline CDR1 is SEHNR and CDR2 is FQNEAQ (reference sequence). CDR3 length: 18 amino acids. As DNA, the CDR3 is TGTGCCAGCAGCCCAACCCGGACAGGGCTCAACTCTGGAAACACCATATATTTT. This gives the protein CASSPTRTGLNSGNTIYF.

The CDR3 nucleotides are TGTGCCAGTATGGGACAGGGGGGCACTGAAGCTTTCTTT. Translation: CASMGQGGTEAFF. This chain joins TRBV19 and TRBJ1-1, with 11 bases identical to TRBD1. The length of the CDR3 is 13 residues. Germline V lookup: CDR1 LNHDA, CDR2 SQIVND (reference sequence). Trimming removed 7 bases from V and 4 bases from J; junction bases left unmatched: 2. The variable domain in full, with the rest retrieved from reference TRBV19 and TRBJ1-1, is DGGITQSPKYLFRKEGQNVTLSCEQNLNHDAMYWYRQDPGQGLRLIYYSQIVNDFQKGDIAEGYSVSREKKESFPLTVTSAQKNPTAFYLCASMGQGGTEAFFGQGTRLTVV.

The chain links TRBV18 to TRBJ2-7; 7 bases agree with TRBD1. Per germline, CDR1 KGHSH and CDR2 LQKENI. Germline trimming cut 2 bases from V and 2 bases from J; bases unmatched to any gene: 18. The CDR3 has 19 amino acids. CDR3 in DNA: TGTGCCAGCTCACCATATACTCCCACAGGGGCCCACGCTACCTACGAGCAGTACTTC. Its translation is CASSPYTPTGAHATYEQYF.

J is TRBJ1-1 and V is TRBV6-6; possible D gene TRBD1, 5 bases. V was pared by 6 bases and J by 11 bases, with 13 bases between. CDR3 size: 11 residues. Germline-derived CDR1 and CDR2 are MNHNY and SVGAGI (reference sequence). The CDR3 sequence: CASRTMEGAFF. The CDR3, as DNA: TGTGCCAGCAGGACCATGGAGGGGGCTTTCTTT.

V gene TRBV4-2 combines with J gene TRBJ2-7; D unresolved. The CDR3 is 16 amino acids. Trimming removed 0 bases from V and 5 bases from J, with 17 bases in between. In germline, CDR1 is LGHNA, CDR2 YNFKEQ. CDR3 amino acids: CASSQEAARYEDEQYF. As DNA, the CDR3 is TGTGCCAGCAGCCAAGAGGCAGCCCGCTATGAGGACGAGCAGTACTTC.

The chain recombines TRBV30 with TRBJ2-5; D may be TRBD1 (5 bases). The CDR3 spans 12 residues. Germline-derived CDR1 and CDR2 are GTSNPN and SVGIG (reference sequence). The CDR3 spells CSTAGPTETQYF. The CDR3 DNA reads TGTTCTACGGCAGGGCCAACGGAGACCCAGTACTTC.

The gene calls are TRBV4-3 and TRBJ2-1; possible D gene TRBD2, 7 bases. Germline lookup yields CDR1 LGHNA and CDR2 YSLEER. CDR3 size: 18 residues. V was cut by 0 bases and J by 1 base, with 16 bases left in between. The CDR3: CASSQEVSGGPSYNEQFF. CDR3 in DNA: TGCGCCAGCAGCCAAGAAGTGTCGGGGGGCCCATCCTACAATGAGCAGTTCTTC.